Below are 31 T cell receptor beta chains sequenced from a single sample in a study of spatial heterogeneity in lung cancer. From the 5' RACE reads, TCRdb called clonotypes with MiXCR, one entry per CDR3 protein. The sample carries under 75,000 distinct CDR3 sequences, about 8% recorded once. Time point defined: sample taken at primary tumor resection. Unsorted tumor, nontumor lung tissue or cryopreserved PBMC supplied the whole RNA. Material: PBMCs, obtained at surgery. These receptors originate from a female donor with early-stage non-small cell lung cancer.

The chain carries TRBV29-1 and TRBJ2-5; 7 nucleotides agree with TRBD1. Germline V gene data show CDR1 as SQVTM and CDR2 as ANQGSEA. This CDR3 spans 14 amino acids. J was trimmed by 5 bases and V by 2 bases; bases with no gene match: 8. The CDR3 DNA follows: TGCAGCGTTGAACCCCAGGGGGTCCCTGAGACCCAGTACTTC. It encodes CSVEPQGVPETQYF.

This clonotype was found a few times. The rearrangement uses TRBV5-1 and TRBJ2-5; TRBD2 matches at 11 bases. With 0 bases clipped from V and 5 bases from J, the junction kept 6 bases outside the gene matches. This CDR3 has 16 residues. CDR1 and CDR2 (germline): SGHRS, YFSETQ. The CDR3: CASSLALAGAVETQYF. DNA for the CDR3: TGCGCCAGCAGCTTGGCACTAGCGGGAGCCGTGGAGACCCAGTACTTC. Complete variable domain (other parts from reference TRBV5-1 and TRBJ2-5): KAGVTQTPRYLIKTRGQQVTLSCSPISGHRSVSWYQQTPGQGLQFLFEYFSETQRNKGNFPGRFSGRQFSNSRSEMNVSTLELGDSALYLCASSLALAGAVETQYFGPGTRLLVL.

The chain has TRBV12-3 or TRBV12-4 and TRBJ2-3; 9 nucleotides agree with TRBD2. The length of the CDR3 is 14 residues. V gave up 6 bases and J gave up 4 bases; unmatched junction bases: 5. CDR3 nucleotide sequence: TGTGCCAGCAGGATAGCGGGAGCCCCAGATACGCAGTATTTT. Translated: CASRIAGAPDTQYF.

V is TRBV20-1 and J is TRBJ2-5, with D possibly TRBD2 on 6 matching bases. The CDR3 is 12 residues long. Germline V lookup: CDR1 DFQATT, CDR2 SNEGSKA (reference sequence). Deletions cut 5 bases from V and 1 base from J, with 8 bases between. The CDR3 reads CSAWTTQETQYF. DNA of the CDR3: TGCAGTGCTTGGACTACCCAAGAGACCCAGTACTTC.

This clonotype was counted a few times. The CDR3 DNA follows: TGTGCCAGCAGTTACGGACAGTCCACAGATACGCAGTATTTT. Its translation is CASSYGQSTDTQYF. V is TRBV6-1 and J is TRBJ2-3, with D possibly being TRBD1 (6 bases). Trimming removed 5 bases at V and 2 bases at J, with 11 bases between. Germline lookup yields CDR1 MNHNS and CDR2 SASEGT. The CDR3 runs to 14 residues.

In DNA form, the CDR3 reads TGTGCCAGCAGCCCGCAACAGGGGGTTGGAAATCAGCCCCAGCATTTT. This translates into CASSPQQGVGNQPQHF. The genes are TRBV7-2 and TRBJ1-5; 8 bases line up with TRBD1. The CDR3 covers 16 residues. The trim removed 5 bases at V and 4 bases at J, leaving 10 bases unmatched. Germline loops: CDR1 SGHTA, CDR2 FQGNSA.

This clonotype has only a few counts. The rearrangement joins TRBV18 to TRBJ1-5; 11 bases map to TRBD1. Germline V gene sequence: CDR1 KGHSH, CDR2 LQKENI. CDR3 length: 17 residues. V shed 2 bases, J shed 0 bases, and the junction held 3 bases outside the gene matches. CDR3 nucleotides: TGTGCCAGCTCACCATCTGGGACAGGGGGTAGCAATCAGCCCCAGCATTTT. Translation: CASSPSGTGGSNQPQHF.

Regarding this clonotype: One junction end disagrees with the germline gene, perhaps due to a read error. V gene TRBV11-3 combines with J gene TRBJ1-6; TRBD1 is a possible D gene (5 bases). The CDR3 has 15 amino acids. Germline lookup yields CDR1 SGHNT and CDR2 YENEEA. In nucleotides, the CDR3 is TGTGTCAGCAGCCGGAGCCCGGGGGTCAATTCACCCCTCCACTTT. This codes for CVSSRSPGVNSPLHF. Full variable domain (rest looked up from reference TRBV11-3 and TRBJ1-6): EAGVVQSPRYKIIEKKQPVAFWCNPISGHNTLYWYLQNLGQGPELLIRYENEEAVDDSQLPKDRFSAERLKGVDSTLKIQPAELGDSAVYLCVSSRSPGVNSPLHFGNGTRLTVT.

This clonotype was counted many times. The rearrangement joins TRBV28 to TRBJ2-1; no clear D. The CDR3 runs to 13 residues. The V end lost 3 bases, the J end lost 9 bases, and 12 bases lay between the germline ends. Germline values: CDR1 MDHEN, CDR2 SYDVKM. Written as DNA, the CDR3 is TGTGCCAGCAGTTTGGCTGTCGTTGGTGAGCAGTTCTTC. Protein: CASSLAVVGEQFF. The variable domain in full, completed from reference TRBV28 and TRBJ2-1, reads DVKVTQSSRYLVKRTGEKVFLECVQDMDHENMFWYRQDPGLGLRLIYFSYDVKMKEKGDIPEGYSVSREKKERFSLILESASTNQTSMYLCASSLAVVGEQFFGPGTRLTVL.

This chain connects TRBV6-5 to TRBJ1-4; no definite D call. CDR3 size: 17 residues. Germline V CDR1 and CDR2: MNHEY, SVGAGI. V was cut by 0 bases and J by 6 bases, with 17 bases left in between. The CDR3 loop is CASSYSFRTVEDEKLFF. The DNA for the CDR3 is TGTGCCAGCAGTTACTCTTTCAGGACCGTGGAAGATGAAAAACTGTTTTTT.

The chain links TRBV9 to TRBJ2-3; TRBD2 agrees at 8 bases. V lost 4 bases and J lost 1; bases outside the gene matches: 8. The CDR3 covers 16 residues. Germline CDR1 is SGDLS and CDR2 is YYNGEE. The CDR3 sequence is CASSPPLREGTDTQYF. The CDR3 DNA reads as TGTGCCAGCAGCCCCCCCCTGCGGGAGGGCACAGATACGCAGTATTTT.

In this sample, this clonotype turned up many times. The chain employs TRBV9 and TRBJ1-1; D ambiguous. Germline values: CDR1 SGDLS, CDR2 YYNGEE. Trimming stripped 2 bases from V and 0 bases from J, with 8 bases between. The CDR3 has 14 residues. As DNA, the CDR3 is TGTGCCAGCAGCGTGGACCCCATGAACACTGAAGCTTTCTTT. It specifies CASSVDPMNTEAFF. The full variable domain, rest sourced from reference TRBV9 and TRBJ1-1, is DSGVTQTPKHLITATGQRVTLRCSPRSGDLSVYWYQQSLDQGLQFLIQYYNGEERAKGNILERFSAQQFPDLHSELNLSSLELGDSALYFCASSVDPMNTEAFFGQGTRLTVV.

This clonotype has just a few counts. The J gene is TRBJ2-3, the V gene TRBV7-2; 15 positions match TRBD2. Germline assignment: CDR1 SGHTA and CDR2 FQGNSA. The CDR3 is 17 residues long. Trimming removed 6 bases from V and 1 base from J; junction bases left unmatched: 5. The CDR3 sequence is CASRLRTSGGGTDTQYF. CDR3 nucleotides: TGTGCCAGCAGACTCCGGACTAGCGGGGGGGGCACAGATACGCAGTATTTT. Supplemented by reference TRBV7-2 and TRBJ2-3, the full variable domain reads GAGVSQSPSNKVTEKGKDVELRCDPISGHTALYWYRQSLGQGLEFLIYFQGNSAPDKSGLPSDRFSAERTGGSVSTLTIQRTQQEDSAVYLCASRLRTSGGGTDTQYFGPGTRLTVL.

The V and J genes are TRBV5-1 and TRBJ1-3, with no clear D. The CDR3 loop spans 16 amino acids. The V and J ends lost 0 bases and 4 bases respectively, with 14 bases between them. Germline V gene lookup returns CDR1 SGHRS and CDR2 YFSETQ. Here the CDR3 reads CASSLAGMMRGNTIYF. The DNA for the CDR3 is TGCGCCAGCAGCTTGGCCGGGATGATGAGAGGAAACACCATATATTTT.

This clonotype occurred a few times. V is TRBV24-1 and J is TRBJ2-7; 7 bases agree with TRBD1. V dropped 8 bases and J dropped 3; count of bases not matched to a gene: 6. Germline CDR1 and CDR2: KGHDR and SFDVKD. The CDR3 covers 13 residues. The CDR3 region has the DNA TGTGCCACCAAGGACAGGCGAAGCTACGAGCAGTACTTC. Protein: CATKDRRSYEQYF.

V gene TRBV24-1 combines with J gene TRBJ2-5, with D possibly called TRBD1 or TRBD2 (5 bases each). Germline lookup yields CDR1 KGHDR and CDR2 SFDVKD. With 5 bases removed from V and 4 bases from J, the gap between germline ends came to 10 bases. The CDR3 extends over 13 amino acids. CDR3: CATSGGRLETQYF. CDR3 nucleotides: TGTGCCACCAGTGGGGGACGTTTAGAGACCCAGTACTTC.

The rearrangement uses TRBV28 and TRBJ2-3; D is undetermined. The V end lost 2 bases, the J end lost 4 bases, and 10 bases lay between the germline ends. Germline V gene sequence: CDR1 MDHEN, CDR2 SYDVKM. This CDR3 region has 14 residues. CDR3 DNA sequence: TGTGCCAGCAGTTTACCCCATTCCGCAGATACGCAGTATTTT. Residues: CASSLPHSADTQYF.

This clonotype occurred many times. A junction boundary mismatches the germline segment, possibly from a read error. The V and J genes are TRBV2 and TRBJ2-1; 8 bases align to TRBD1. The germline CDR1 and CDR2 sequences are SNHLY and FYNNEI. The CDR3 is 16 residues long. The CDR3 DNA is TGTGCCAGCAGAGCCGGACAGGGAGATTACTACTATGAGCAGTTCTTC. As protein: CASRAGQGDYYYEQFF.

This clonotype was detected ten times or more. The rearrangement joins TRBV5-1 to TRBJ1-2; TRBD1 matches at 8 bases. J was trimmed by 3 bases and V by 0 bases; bases with no gene match: 4. The CDR3 contains 15 residues. Germline CDR1 SGHRS, CDR2 YFSETQ. CDR3 bases: TGCGCCAGCAGCTTGGAAGGACAGGGCTACTATGGCTACACCTTC. Its protein is CASSLEGQGYYGYTF.

The chain carries TRBV3-1 and TRBJ1-2; D may be TRBD1 (5 bases). CDR1 is LGHDT, CDR2 YNNKEL, per germline (reference sequence). Trimming pared 1 base from V and 2 bases from J, leaving 11 bases between. The length of the CDR3 is 15 residues. The CDR3 spells CASSQGGGGNYGYTF. The CDR3 region has the DNA TGTGCCAGCAGCCAAGGCGGCGGGGGGAACTATGGCTACACCTTC.

This clonotype was observed a handful of times. The rearrangement uses TRBV10-3 and TRBJ1-2, with 8 bases that match TRBD1. Germline values: CDR1 ENHRY, CDR2 SYGVKD. CDR3 length: 14 amino acids. Trimming at V came to 6 bases and at J to 0 bases, leaving 3 bases not matched to a gene. DNA of the CDR3: TGTGCCATCAGCGACAGGGGATCTAACTATGGCTACACCTTC. It yields the protein CAISDRGSNYGYTF.

This clonotype was found a few times. The V call is TRBV5-6, the J call TRBJ2-5; TRBD2 agrees at 7 bases. Germline V gene lookup returns CDR1 SGHDT and CDR2 YYEEEE. Trimming cost V 4 bases and J 1 base; bases outside gene matches: 13. The CDR3 is 17 amino acids. The CDR3 DNA follows: TGTGCCAGCAGCCCCAGGGTGACGGGGGGACTCCAAGAGACCCAGTACTTC. It yields the protein CASSPRVTGGLQETQYF.

The rearrangement joins TRBV19 to TRBJ1-2; weak D call: TRBD1 (6 bases). The length of the CDR3 is 15 residues. V was pared by 1 base and J by 3 bases, with 12 bases between. Germline CDR1 and CDR2: LNHDA and SQIVND (reference sequence). The CDR3 DNA is TGTGCCAGTAGTATAGGCTCTCAGGGGTACTATGGCTACACCTTC. Protein: CASSIGSQGYYGYTF. Together with reference TRBV19 and TRBJ1-2, the CDR3 gives the full variable domain: DGGITQSPKYLFRKEGQNVTLSCEQNLNHDAMYWYRQDPGQGLRLIYYSQIVNDFQKGDIAEGYSVSREKKESFPLTVTSAQKNPTAFYLCASSIGSQGYYGYTFGSGTRLTVV.

This clonotype was seen a few times. The chain has TRBV5-1 and TRBJ1-1; tentative D call: TRBD1 (6 bases). The ends were cut back, 1 base at V and 4 bases at J, with 11 bases in the middle. The CDR3 consists of 14 residues. Germline CDR1 is SGHRS and CDR2 is YFSETQ. The CDR3: CASSLWGPGTEAFF. The CDR3 DNA reads TGCGCCAGCAGCTTGTGGGGGCCGGGCACTGAAGCTTTCTTT.

This sequence joins TRBV20-1 and TRBJ1-6, with 8 bases that match TRBD1. V lost 4 bases and J lost 5; bases outside the gene matches: 4. Germline V lookup: CDR1 DFQATT, CDR2 SNEGSKA (reference sequence). The CDR3 is 14 residues long. The CDR3 sequence: CSATPGQDNSPLHF. As DNA, the CDR3 is TGCAGTGCTACCCCGGGACAGGATAATTCACCCCTCCACTTT.

This clonotype was seen repeatedly, ten times or more. V gene TRBV20-1 combines with J gene TRBJ1-3; no reliable D call. Trimming pared 0 bases from V and 0 bases from J, leaving 12 bases between. Germline lookup yields CDR1 DFQATT and CDR2 SNEGSKA (reference sequence). The CDR3 has 16 amino acids. CDR3: CSARDIRGISGNTIYF. In DNA form, the CDR3 reads TGCAGTGCTAGAGATATCCGCGGAATCTCTGGAAACACCATATATTTT.

This clonotype was counted many times. The chain joins TRBV6-1 to TRBJ2-6; D could derive from TRBD1 or TRBD2 (5 bases each). There are 16 residues in the CDR3. Germline lookup yields CDR1 MNHNS and CDR2 SASEGT. V was trimmed by 6 bases and J by 0 bases, leaving 12 bases between them. CDR3 nucleotides: TGTGCCAGCAGGGACACCGGGGCCTCTGGGGCCAACGTCCTGACTTTC. Translated, it gives CASRDTGASGANVLTF.

CDR3 sequence: CASSSGGSNYGYTF. CDR3 DNA: TGTGCCAGCAGCTCAGGGGGCTCTAACTATGGCTACACCTTC. The chain combines TRBV7-3 with TRBJ1-2; TRBD1 aligns across 8 bases. Per the germline V gene, CDR1 is SGHTA and CDR2 is FQGTGA. V was pared by 4 bases and J by 0 bases, with 1 base of the junction left unmatched. The CDR3 is made up of 14 amino acids. The whole variable domain, filled in from reference TRBV7-3 and TRBJ1-2, reads GAGVSQTPSNKVTEKGKYVELRCDPISGHTALYWYRQSLGQGPEFLIYFQGTGAADDSGLPNDRFFAVRPEGSVSTLKIQRTERGDSAVYLCASSSGGSNYGYTFGSGTRLTVV.

This clonotype showed up many times. The CDR3 loop reads CASSHVEAQGCGKTQYF. The CDR3 nucleotides read TGTGCCAGCAGCCATGTAGAGGCACAGGGATGCGGTAAGACCCAGTACTTC. J is TRBJ2-5 and V is TRBV21-1; whether TRBD1, the table's D call, matches the DNA was not checked. TRBV21-1 corresponds to a pseudogene. The CDR3 covers 17 residues.

The chain has TRBV12-3 or TRBV12-4 and TRBJ2-1, with 8 bases that match TRBD1. This CDR3 contains 14 residues. The trim removed 3 bases at V and 8 bases at J, leaving 6 bases unmatched. The CDR3 nucleotides read TGTGCCAGCAGTTTGCTACAGGGGGACGATGAGCAGTTCTTC. As protein: CASSLLQGDDEQFF.

This clonotype has a count of ten or more. J is TRBJ2-5 and V is TRBV3-1; 7 nucleotides match TRBD1. Germline V gene data show CDR1 as LGHDT and CDR2 as YNNKEL (reference sequence). The CDR3 sequence is 14 residues long. V was clipped by 4 bases and J by 3 bases; unmatched bases: 5. The CDR3 protein is CASSRRGQEETQYF. CDR3 nucleotides: TGTGCCAGCAGCCGACGAGGACAGGAAGAGACCCAGTACTTC.